These 21 T cell receptor beta chains were all obtained from the same sample, sequenced in a study of tumor and adjacent non-tumor tissue in lung cancer (dated by TCRdb to 2017 to 2018). Library preparation was by multiplex PCR. Instrument used: Illumina HiSeq 2500. TCRbeta libraries were built by three rounds of nested PCR using primers (Table S4), following protocols modified from ARM-PCR. TCRdb trimmed the raw reads at Q25, called clones with MiXCR and kept productive beta chains. When rows share a CDR3 protein, they turn into one entry using the most common DNA and genes. The sample profile shows some 120,000 distinct CDR3 sequences; roughly 64% of them were found once. The ten most abundant clones make up roughly 13% of the sample. RNA was isolated from bulk, unsorted tissue, and RNA quality was assessed with a NanoDrop ND-1000 and an Agilent 2100. The sequenced sample consisted of lung tumor tissue. The origin of the receptors is a man aged 25 to 45 with non-small cell lung cancer.

In regard to this clonotype: Compared with germline, one end of the junction differs, possibly owing to a read error. V and J are TRBV11-3 and TRBJ2-5; 11 nucleotides match TRBD2. This CDR3 region has 16 residues. The germline gives CDR1 SGHNT, CDR2 YENEEA. CDR3: CASSFSRLAGQETQYF. The CDR3 DNA is TGTGCCAGTAGCTTCTCTCGACTAGCGGGACAAGAGACCCAGTACTTC.

Many counts were recorded for this clonotype. The chain combines TRBV11-3 with TRBJ1-1; the D is unclear. The CDR3 covers 14 residues. Germline CDR1 reads SGHNT; CDR2 reads YENEEA. Trimming left V 1 base short and J 5 bases short, with 11 bases between. CDR3 nucleotides: TGTGCCAGCAGCTTAGCCAACGTGGGGACTGAAGCTTTCTTT. Translation gives CASSLANVGTEAFF.

As concerns this clonotype: Its ends do not fully match the called genes, so a read error is possible. V usage is TRBV20-1 and J usage is TRBJ2-4, with a tentative D call TRBD1 (5 bases). CDR3 length: 13 amino acids. CDR1 DFQATT and CDR2 SNEGSKA come from the germline V gene (reference sequence). CDR3 residues: CSARDQRADIQCF. The CDR3 bases are TGCAGTGCTAGAGATCAAAGGGCGGACATTCAGTGCTTC.

As concerns this clonotype: A clone one base away is much larger, so this may be a read error. J is TRBJ2-1 and V is TRBV6-2 or TRBV6-3; D possibly corresponds to TRBD2 (7 bases). Germline assignment: CDR1 MNHEY and CDR2 SVGEGT. The length of the CDR3 is 15 residues. Trimming took 6 bases from V and 5 from J, leaving 17 bases between them. The CDR3 loop reads CASSLGGGINNEQFF. CDR3 DNA sequence: TGTGCCAGCAGCCTGGGGGGGGGCATCAACAATGAGCAGTTCTTC.

The chain combines TRBV6-5 with TRBJ1-5, with D maybe TRBD1 (6 bases). Per germline, CDR1 MNHEY and CDR2 SVGAGI. This CDR3 region has 14 residues. V was clipped by 9 bases and J by 4 bases, with 16 bases between them. The CDR3 loop reads CARGRGTTNQPQHF. The CDR3 DNA sequence: TGTGCCAGAGGGCGGGGGACAACGAATCAGCCCCAGCATTTT.

This clonotype was seen repeatedly, ten times or more. This chain uses TRBV20-1 with TRBJ2-1; 7 positions match TRBD2. Losses at the gene ends were 3 bases for V and 6 bases for J; bases not matched to a gene: 14. Looked up from germline, CDR1 is DFQATT and CDR2 is SNEGSKA (reference sequence). This CDR3 is 16 amino acids long. The CDR3 DNA reads TGCAGTGCTAGCGGGGCTAGCGGCGGTACGGGCAATGAGCAGTTCTTC. Protein sequence: CSASGASGGTGNEQFF.

This clonotype was seen ten or more times. The chain is built from TRBV11-2 and TRBJ2-2; unclear D gene. Germline CDR1 and CDR2: SGHAT and FQNNGV. The CDR3 is 12 residues long. Trimming took off 6 bases at V and 1 base at J, with 3 bases between the two ends. This CDR3 is CASRGNTGELFF. As DNA, the CDR3 is TGTGCCAGCAGGGGGAACACCGGGGAGCTGTTTTTT.

Details on this clonotype: The conserved final phenylalanine or tryptophan is absent from the CDR3, which likely points to a read error. The DNA is left out, because the CDR3 cannot be placed on it with certainty; the CDR3 is given as TCRdb lists it. The chain recombines TRBV20-1 with TRBJ1-1; TRBD1, the table's D call, was not compared with the DNA. The CDR3 sequence runs 12 residues, both termini included. The V gene's germline CDR1 is DFQATT and CDR2 SNEGSKA (reference sequence). CDR3 sequence: CSVHPGGTEAIS.

A remark on this clonotype: At one end, the junction sequence differs from germline, possibly due to a read error. CDR3 loop: CSTRIWRGNSYEQYF. CDR3 sequence (DNA): TGCAGTACTAGAATCTGGCGGGGTAACTCCTACGAGCAGTACTTC. The genes are TRBV20-1 and TRBJ2-7; D may be TRBD2 (6 bases). The germline V gene encodes CDR1 DFQATT and CDR2 SNEGSKA (reference sequence). CDR3 length: 15 amino acids.

The chain employs TRBV6-5 and TRBJ2-3; 10 nucleotides agree with TRBD2. CDR3 length: 15 residues. The trim removed 5 bases at V and 1 base at J, leaving 3 bases unmatched. CDR1 MNHEY and CDR2 SVGAGI come from the germline V gene. The CDR3 DNA reads as TGTGCCAGCAGTCCGAGCGGGGGGGGCACAGATACGCAGTATTTT. Its translation is CASSPSGGGTDTQYF.

In this sample, this clonotype turned up a few times. A clone one base away is much larger, so this may be a read error. The chain joins TRBV6-1 to TRBJ2-7, with D possibly being TRBD2 (6 bases). The germline V gene encodes CDR1 MNHNS and CDR2 SASEGT. The CDR3 is 12 amino acids. Deletions cut 11 bases from V and 4 bases from J, with 15 bases between. CDR3 region: CAGTGTYYEQYF. CDR3 in DNA: TGTGCCGGCACCGGGACTTATTACGAGCAGTACTTC.

The chain is built from TRBV12-3 or TRBV12-4 and TRBJ2-1; TRBD2 matches at 11 bases. With V trimmed by 6 bases and J by 7 bases, 8 bases remained unmatched. The CDR3 spans 15 residues. The CDR3 nucleotides read TGTGCCAGCAGGACAAGTAGCGGGGGGGCGAATGAGCAGTTCTTC. Amino acid sequence: CASRTSSGGANEQFF.

This clonotype has at least ten counts. This chain uses TRBV20-1 with TRBJ2-3, with D tentatively TRBD1 or TRBD2 (5 bases each). Germline V gene sequence: CDR1 DFQATT, CDR2 SNEGSKA (reference sequence). Trimming left V 5 bases short and J 4 bases short, with 13 bases between. The CDR3 runs to 13 residues. The CDR3 region is CSAGDLAADTQYF. The CDR3 nucleotides read TGCAGTGCTGGGGACCTAGCCGCAGATACGCAGTATTTT.

This clonotype was recorded at least ten times. The chain carries TRBV20-1 and TRBJ2-5; the D gene is possibly TRBD1 (5 bases). Trimming removed 8 bases at V and 5 bases at J, with 24 bases between. Germline CDR1 and CDR2: DFQATT and SNEGSKA (reference sequence). This CDR3 is 15 amino acids long. CDR3 region: CSFDPSLGAEETQYF. In DNA form, the CDR3 reads TGCAGTTTCGACCCCTCATTAGGGGCTGAGGAGACCCAGTACTTC.

As to this clonotype: No conserved phenylalanine or tryptophan ends this CDR3, so it is likely a read error. This chain joins TRBV12-3 or TRBV12-4 and TRBJ2-1, with D perhaps TRBD1 or TRBD2 (5 bases each). The CDR3 is 15 amino acids. The CDR3 bases are TGTGCCAGTAGTTTATTTGGGGGCTCCTACAATGAGCAGTTCTCC. Encoded protein: CASSLFGGSYNEQFS.

Worth noting for this clonotype: This clone may be a read error of a much larger clone one base away. The J gene is TRBJ2-1, the V gene TRBV6-5; no firm D call. Germline V CDR1 and CDR2: MNHEY, SVGAGI. The CDR3 runs to 16 residues. CDR3 coding DNA: TGTGCCAGCAGCTCCCGAGCCCTAAGCTCCTACAATGAGGAGTTCTTC. It translates to CASSSRALSSYNEEFF.

On this clonotype: Possible read error: a much larger clone is one base away. The rearrangement joins TRBV4-1 to TRBJ1-5, with D possibly TRBD1 on 5 matching bases. This CDR3 region has 14 residues. Germline-derived CDR1 and CDR2 are MGHRA and YSYEKL. With 3 bases removed from V and 7 bases from J, the gap between germline ends came to 13 bases. CDR3: CASSHPSGCQPQHF. The CDR3 DNA follows: TGCGCCAGCAGCCACCCCTCAGGGTGCCAGCCCCAGCATTTT.

As concerns this clonotype: A clone one base away is much larger, so this may be a read error. The chain uses TRBV20-1 and TRBJ1-4; no reliable D call. The CDR3 is 13 amino acids. Per the germline V gene, CDR1 is DFQATT and CDR2 is SNEGSKA (reference sequence). The CDR3 loop reads CSARTIQPERLFF. DNA for the CDR3: TGCAGTGCTAGAACAATACAACCGGAAAGACTGTTTTTT.

This clonotype appeared a few times. The chain employs TRBV10-2 and TRBJ2-3; D is undetermined. Germline CDR1 reads WSHSY; CDR2 reads SAAADI. The CDR3 length is 12 residues. Deletions cut 7 bases from V and 5 bases from J, with 10 bases between. This chain's CDR3 is CASTHSVDTQYF. DNA for the CDR3: TGCGCCAGCACCCACTCGGTAGATACGCAGTATTTT.

About this clonotype itself: A read error may be the cause here, since a much bigger clone is one base away. CDR3 nucleotides: TGCGCCAGCAGCCAAGACCCGGGACGGGGCTGTGGCTACACCTTC. Residues: CASSQDPGRGCGYTF. The chain links TRBV4-3 to TRBJ1-2; TRBD1 is a possible D gene (5 bases). The CDR3 is 15 residues long. Trimming pared 0 bases from V and 7 bases from J, leaving 15 bases between. Germline CDR1 LGHNA, CDR2 YSLEER.

This clonotype qualifies as medium-sized. The chain combines TRBV29-1 with TRBJ1-2, with D possibly matching TRBD1 (6 bases). Germline values: CDR1 SQVTM, CDR2 ANQGSEA. Trimming left V 4 bases short and J 3 bases short, with 9 bases between. The CDR3 runs 12 residues. CDR3 residues: CSVADSYYGYTF. CDR3 DNA: TGCAGCGTTGCGGACAGCTACTATGGCTACACCTTC.